This T cell receptor beta chain was sequenced for a study of vaccination and CD4 T cells after COVID-19. Overall study findings and caveats: Median counts of SARS-CoV-2-reactive clonotypes increased from around 20 to 38; this difference was not significant.

Indicated treatment: roughly 11-day PBMC culture with coronavirus spike peptide pools or control peptides (ViraFEST assay). Before TCRs were sequenced, ViraFEST expanded antigen-specific T cells with peptide pools. The germline V gene encodes CDR1 MNHNS and CDR2 SASEGT. With 10 bases removed from V and 4 bases from J, the gap between germline ends came to 13 bases. The length of the CDR3 is 12 residues. This clonotype occurred a few times. As yet, its antigen is unknown. Sequenced with the Oncomine TCR Beta short-read assay was DNA taken from cultured CD4+ T cells. Each CDR3 protein is one row after TCRdb ran MiXCR on the PCR reads. The repertoire holds around 13,000 distinct CDR3 sequences, with roughly 29% as singletons.

The clonotype was recovered from a human donor who received a COVID-19 vaccine. The specimen was CD4+ T cells from blood, cultured in vitro, collected before SARS-CoV-2 vaccination. The chain uses TRBV6-1 and TRBJ1-1; maybe TRBD1 (5 bases). The CDR3 DNA follows: TGTGCCACCATGTCGGGGGGCACTGAAGCTTTCTTT. Amino acid sequence: CATMSGGTEAFF.